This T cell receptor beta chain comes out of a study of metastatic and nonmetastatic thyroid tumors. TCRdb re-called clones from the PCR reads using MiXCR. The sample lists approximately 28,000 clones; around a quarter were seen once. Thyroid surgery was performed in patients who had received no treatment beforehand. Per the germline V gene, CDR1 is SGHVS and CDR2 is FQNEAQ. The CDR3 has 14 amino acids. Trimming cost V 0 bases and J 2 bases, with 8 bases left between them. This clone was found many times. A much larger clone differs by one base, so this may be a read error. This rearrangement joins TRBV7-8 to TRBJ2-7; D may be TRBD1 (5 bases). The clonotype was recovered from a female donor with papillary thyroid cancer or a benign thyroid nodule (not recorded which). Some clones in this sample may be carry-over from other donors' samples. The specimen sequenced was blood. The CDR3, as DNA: TGTGCCAGCAGCTTAGCCAAGGGGACCTACGAGCAGTACTTC. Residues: CASSLAKGTYEQYF.